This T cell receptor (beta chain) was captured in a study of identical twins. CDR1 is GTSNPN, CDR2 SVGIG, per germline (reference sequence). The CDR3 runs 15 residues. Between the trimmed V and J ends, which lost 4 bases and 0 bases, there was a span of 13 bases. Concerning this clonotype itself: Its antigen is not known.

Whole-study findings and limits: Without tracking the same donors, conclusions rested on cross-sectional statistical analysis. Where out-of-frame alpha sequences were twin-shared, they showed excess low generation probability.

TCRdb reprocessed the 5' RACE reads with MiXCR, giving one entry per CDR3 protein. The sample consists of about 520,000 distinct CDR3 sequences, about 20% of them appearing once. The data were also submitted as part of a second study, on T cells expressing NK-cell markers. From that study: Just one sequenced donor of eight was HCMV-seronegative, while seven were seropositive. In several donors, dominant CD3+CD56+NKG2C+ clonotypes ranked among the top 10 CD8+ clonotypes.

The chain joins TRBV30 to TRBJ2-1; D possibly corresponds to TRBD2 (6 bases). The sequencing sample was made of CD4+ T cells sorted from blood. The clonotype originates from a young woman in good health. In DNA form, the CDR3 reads TGTGCCTGGACCCGGGACTTTAGCTCCTACAATGAGCAGTTCTTC. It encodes CAWTRDFSSYNEQFF.